The T cell receptor (beta chain) under discussion was sequenced for a study of STAT5B mutations in CD4+ large granular lymphocyte leukemia. Study outcomes and limitations: TRBV06-family usage was enriched in top patient clones (8/27) versus controls (2/35). Higher CD4+ than CD8+ T-LGLL clonality might reflect small sample size.

Remarks on this clone: Antigen specificity is unknown.

V shed 2 bases and J shed 4 bases, with 12 bases lying between them. The germline V gene encodes CDR1 KGHSH and CDR2 LQKENI. This CDR3 has 15 residues. The survey-level immunoSEQ assay was used. This table comes from immunoSEQ multiplex PCR, and its TCRdb copy is limited to in-frame clones, with some not included. This sample carries under 50,000 clones, about 80% of them seen once, and the ten largest clones take 0.35% to 0.4%. Controls came from buffy coats of healthy blood donors. Sequencing used CD4+ T cells from blood buffy coats. The receptor's source is a human donor in good health. The chain recombines TRBV18 with TRBJ2-1, with no clear D. The CDR3 reads CASSPKTKGYNEQFF. CDR3 DNA: TGTGCCAGCTCACCAAAGACAAAAGGATACAATGAGCAGTTCTTC.